The 5 T cell receptor beta chains given below trace back to one sample, sequenced in a study of blood T cell repertoires in COVID-19. The method was immunoSEQ multiplex PCR; TCRdb's version includes in-frame clones alone and lacks a portion of them. The sample has approximately 450,000 clones, roughly nine tenths seen once. Source material: PBMCs or T cells enriched from blood (not recorded which). These receptors were taken from a young man who had recovered from COVID-19.

This clone was counted a few times. The chain is built from TRBV5-4 and TRBJ2-2; tentatively, D is TRBD2 (7 bases). This CDR3 region has 15 residues. Germline values: CDR1 SGHNT, CDR2 YYREEE (reference sequence). Trimming removed 1 base from V and 7 bases from J, with 14 bases in between. This CDR3 reads CASSLWRGQGGELFF. CDR3 nucleotides: TGTGCCAGCAGCTTGTGGCGGGGGCAGGGCGGGGAGCTGTTTTTT.

The rearrangement uses TRBV4-2 and TRBJ2-5, with 10 bases lining up with TRBD2. CDR1 is LGHNA and CDR2 is YNFKEQ in the germline V gene. V gave up 0 bases and J gave up 5 bases; unmatched junction bases: 9. The CDR3 spans 17 residues. CDR3 amino acids: CASSQEVASGSKETQYF. The CDR3 nucleotides read TGTGCCAGCAGCCAAGAAGTGGCTAGCGGGAGCAAGGAGACCCAGTACTTC.

The chain combines TRBV23-1 with TRBJ1-1, with D uncertain. TRBV23-1 has ORF status, its function being uncertain. There are 14 residues in the CDR3. The V gene lost 7 bases and the J gene lost 2 bases, with 14 bases spanning the gap. The CDR3 DNA sequence: TGCGCCAGCACAGAGGGAACCCCCAACACTGAAGCTTTCTTT. Translated: CASTEGTPNTEAFF.

This clone appeared once. The V and J genes are TRBV15 and TRBJ2-3; maybe TRBD2 (7 bases). Looked up from germline, CDR1 is LNHNV and CDR2 is YYDKDF (reference sequence). The V end lost 0 bases, the J end lost 4 bases, and 14 bases lay between the germline ends. The CDR3 has 16 residues. CDR3 sequence (DNA): TGTGCCACCAGCAGAGATCTGGGCGGGGGCGCAGATACGCAGTATTTT. Translating gives CATSRDLGGGADTQYF.

The chain employs TRBV4-1 and TRBJ1-2; perhaps TRBD1 as D (5 bases). The germline V gene has CDR1 MGHRA and CDR2 YSYEKL. The CDR3 length is 15 residues. The V end was cut by 0 bases, the J end by 4 bases, with 12 bases between. The CDR3 DNA sequence: TGCGCCAGCAGCCAAGATAAGGGGCGGACCTATGGCTACACCTTC. Encoded protein: CASSQDKGRTYGYTF.